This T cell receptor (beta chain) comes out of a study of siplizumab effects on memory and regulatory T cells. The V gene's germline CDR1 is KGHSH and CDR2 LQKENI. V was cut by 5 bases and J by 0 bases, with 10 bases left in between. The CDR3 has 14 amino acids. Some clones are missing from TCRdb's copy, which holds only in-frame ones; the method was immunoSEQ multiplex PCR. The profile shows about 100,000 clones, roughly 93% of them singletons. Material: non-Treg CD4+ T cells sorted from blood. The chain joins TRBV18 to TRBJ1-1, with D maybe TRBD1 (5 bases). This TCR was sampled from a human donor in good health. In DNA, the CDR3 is TGTGCCAGCTCAGGGGGAACAGTGAACACTGAAGCTTTCTTT. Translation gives CASSGGTVNTEAFF.